This T cell receptor (beta chain) was observed in a study of blood T cell repertoires in COVID-19. Study summary: Donors in the United States, Italy and Spain gave samples during acute or convalescent COVID-19. In each case, the material was cDNA or gDNA derived from T cells, B-cell-depleted T cells, or PBMCs.

This clone was counted a single time. The CDR3 is 16 amino acids. CDR1 SEHNR and CDR2 FQNEAQ come from the germline V gene (reference sequence). V was pared by 3 bases and J by 7 bases, with 7 bases of the junction left unmatched. Original analysis: Amplification with reference gene primers provided the estimates of nucleated cell counts. The data were produced by immunoSEQ multiplex PCR, yet TCRdb's version contains in-frame clones alone and is incomplete. From that table come the V and J calls and clone size; the DNA was used to work out D and trimming. Of about 180,000 clones listed, 80% to 90% are singletons.

The sequence was collected from a man in his fifties or sixties who had recovered from COVID-19. Sequencing was carried out using PBMCs or T cells enriched from blood (not recorded which). V usage is TRBV7-9 and J usage is TRBJ2-1; 12 bases agree with TRBD1. The CDR3 coding sequence is TGTGCCAGCAGCTTGGGGACAGGGGGCAGAAGGAATGAGCAGTTCTTC. Its protein product is CASSLGTGGRRNEQFF.